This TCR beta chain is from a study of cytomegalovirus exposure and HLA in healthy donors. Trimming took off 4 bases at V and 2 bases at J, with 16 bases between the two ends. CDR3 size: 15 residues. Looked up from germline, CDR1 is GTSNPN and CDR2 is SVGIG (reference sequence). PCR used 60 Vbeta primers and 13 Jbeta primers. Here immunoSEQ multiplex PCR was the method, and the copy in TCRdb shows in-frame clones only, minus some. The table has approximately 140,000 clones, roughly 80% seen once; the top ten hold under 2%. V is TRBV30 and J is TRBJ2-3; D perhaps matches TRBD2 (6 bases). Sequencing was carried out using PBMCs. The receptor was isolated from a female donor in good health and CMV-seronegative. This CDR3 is CAWTLWRGDTDTQYF. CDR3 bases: TGTGCCTGGACCCTATGGCGGGGCGACACAGATACGCAGTATTTT.